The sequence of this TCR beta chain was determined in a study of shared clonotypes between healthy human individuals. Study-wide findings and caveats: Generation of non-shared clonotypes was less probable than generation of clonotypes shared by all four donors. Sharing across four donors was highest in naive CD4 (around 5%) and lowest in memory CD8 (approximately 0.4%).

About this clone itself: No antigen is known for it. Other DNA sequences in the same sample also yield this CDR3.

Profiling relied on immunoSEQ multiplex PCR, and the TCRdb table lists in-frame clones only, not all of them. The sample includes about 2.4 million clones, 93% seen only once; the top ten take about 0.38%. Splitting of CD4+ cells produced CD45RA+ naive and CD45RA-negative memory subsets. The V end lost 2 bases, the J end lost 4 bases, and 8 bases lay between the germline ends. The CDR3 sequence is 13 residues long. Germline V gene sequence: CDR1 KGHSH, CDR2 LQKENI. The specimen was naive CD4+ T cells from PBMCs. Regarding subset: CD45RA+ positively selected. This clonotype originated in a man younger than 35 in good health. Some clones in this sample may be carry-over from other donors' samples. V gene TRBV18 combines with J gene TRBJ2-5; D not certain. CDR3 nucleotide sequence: TGTGCCAGCTCACCAGGCCAGATAGAGACCCAGTACTTC. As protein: CASSPGQIETQYF.